The TCR beta chain described here comes from a study of technical replicates of blood from a few donors. Libraries were prepared by immunoSEQ multiplex PCR; TCRdb keeps only in-frame clonotypes and omits some of them. The data contain approximately 97,000 clones, approximately 96% of them seen just once; the ten biggest clones take up about 0.35%. Germline V gene lookup returns CDR1 SGHTA and CDR2 FQGNSA. V dropped 5 bases and J dropped 10; count of bases not matched to a gene: 13. The CDR3 sequence is 15 residues long. This sequence originates from a human donor in good health. The chain employs TRBV7-2 and TRBJ1-4; 7 bases match TRBD1. The specimen sequenced was T cells isolated from PBMCs. CDR3 in amino acids: CASSPDPTGVGKLFF. The CDR3 DNA sequence: TGTGCCAGCAGCCCCGACCCCACAGGGGTAGGAAAACTGTTTTTT.